A selection of T cell receptor beta chains follows, all from one sample in a study of identical twins. MiXCR, applied by TCRdb to the 5' RACE reads, yields one record per CDR3 protein. This sample has roughly 690,000 distinct CDR3 sequences, with less than 25% found just once. The same specimen was also included in a second study, on T cells expressing NK-cell markers.

What was sequenced was PBMCs. The receptors derive from a woman younger than 30 in good health. Both conserved end residues are part of each CDR3. D genes are given only for firm matches. The size of a clone is reported for some rows only, either as once, few or many, or as a class for expanded clones.

j_call: TRBJ2-2; d_call: .; v_call: TRBV5-1; cdr3_length: 16; clone_size: .; cdr3_aa: CASSFIPGINTGELFF; cdr3_nt: TGCGCCAGCAGCTTCATACCCGGGATCAACACCGGGGAGCTGTTTTTT
j_call: TRBJ2-1; d_call: .; v_call: TRBV27; cdr3_length: 17; clone_size: .; cdr3_aa: CASSVGKRSRKNNEQFF; cdr3_nt: TGTGCCAGCAGTGTCGGCAAGCGGTCAAGAAAAAACAATGAGCAGTTCTTC
j_call: TRBJ1-1; d_call: TRBD1; v_call: TRBV6-1; cdr3_length: 10; clone_size: .; cdr3_aa: CATNDRGTFF; cdr3_nt: TGTGCCACCAACGACAGGGGAACTTTCTTT
j_call: TRBJ2-3; d_call: .; v_call: TRBV29-1; cdr3_length: 11; clone_size: few; cdr3_aa: CSVKLTDTQYF; cdr3_nt: TGCAGCGTAAAACTCACAGATACGCAGTATTTT
j_call: TRBJ1-6; d_call: .; v_call: TRBV27; cdr3_length: 13; clone_size: once; cdr3_aa: CASRRVANSPLHF; cdr3_nt: TGTGCCAGCAGACGGGTGGCTAATTCACCCCTCCACTTT
j_call: TRBJ2-3; d_call: .; v_call: TRBV12-3/TRBV12-4; cdr3_length: 12; clone_size: many; cdr3_aa: CASTLPPDTQYF; cdr3_nt: TGTGCCAGCACCCTACCCCCAGATACGCAGTATTTT
j_call: TRBJ2-4; d_call: TRBD2; v_call: TRBV6-5; cdr3_length: 15; clone_size: few; cdr3_aa: CASSYGGAGVNIQYF; cdr3_nt: TGTGCCAGCAGTTACGGCGGGGCGGGGGTAAACATTCAGTACTTC
j_call: TRBJ1-4; d_call: .; v_call: TRBV5-1; cdr3_length: 14; clone_size: .; cdr3_aa: CASRSSLGKEKLFF; cdr3_nt: TGCGCCAGCAGATCCAGCCTCGGGAAGGAAAAACTGTTTTTT
j_call: TRBJ2-7; d_call: TRBD1; v_call: TRBV29-1; cdr3_length: 11; clone_size: many; cdr3_aa: CSGTTGVEQYF; cdr3_nt: TGCAGCGGAACTACAGGGGTCGAGCAGTACTTC
j_call: TRBJ1-1; d_call: .; v_call: TRBV5-1; cdr3_length: 14; clone_size: .; cdr3_aa: CASSLEPGVTEAFF; cdr3_nt: TGCGCCAGCAGCTTGGAGCCAGGTGTCACTGAAGCTTTCTTT
j_call: TRBJ2-3; d_call: .; v_call: TRBV19; cdr3_length: 14; clone_size: .; cdr3_aa: CASSLSPGQYTQYF; cdr3_nt: TGTGCCAGTAGTCTCTCCCCTGGGCAGTATACGCAGTATTTT
j_call: TRBJ2-7; d_call: .; v_call: TRBV20-1; cdr3_length: 12; clone_size: few; cdr3_aa: CSAIPVGTEQYF; cdr3_nt: TGCAGTGCGATTCCCGTTGGCACCGAGCAGTACTTC
j_call: TRBJ2-7; d_call: .; v_call: TRBV7-6; cdr3_length: 14; clone_size: .; cdr3_aa: CASSPQTGKYEQYF; cdr3_nt: TGTGCCAGCAGCCCTCAGACAGGAAAGTACGAGCAGTACTTC
j_call: TRBJ2-3; d_call: .; v_call: TRBV5-1; cdr3_length: 15; clone_size: .; cdr3_aa: CASSPGERMTDTQYF; cdr3_nt: TGCGCCAGCAGCCCCGGTGAAAGGATGACAGATACGCAGTATTTT
j_call: TRBJ2-1; d_call: TRBD1; v_call: TRBV5-8; cdr3_length: 17; clone_size: many; cdr3_aa: CASSLGDRGYLGNEQFF; cdr3_nt: TGTGCCAGCAGCTTGGGGGACAGGGGCTATTTGGGGAATGAGCAGTTCTTC
j_call: TRBJ1-2; d_call: .; v_call: TRBV12-3/TRBV12-4; cdr3_length: 14; clone_size: few; cdr3_aa: CASSPAGTRGGYTF; cdr3_nt: TGTGCCAGCAGTCCCGCCGGGACTCGAGGTGGCTACACCTTC
j_call: TRBJ1-4; d_call: .; v_call: TRBV20-1; cdr3_length: 17; clone_size: many; cdr3_aa: CSARDPEYEGIREKLFF; cdr3_nt: TGCAGTGCTAGAGATCCTGAGTATGAGGGCATCCGGGAAAAACTGTTTTTT
j_call: TRBJ1-2; d_call: .; v_call: TRBV20-1; cdr3_length: 11; clone_size: many; cdr3_aa: CSARQGYGYTF; cdr3_nt: TGCAGTGCCAGGCAGGGCTATGGCTACACCTTC
j_call: TRBJ2-5; d_call: .; v_call: TRBV20-1; cdr3_length: 14; clone_size: few; cdr3_aa: CSARAGALQETQYF; cdr3_nt: TGCAGTGCTAGAGCGGGAGCGCTACAAGAGACCCAGTACTTC
j_call: TRBJ2-3; d_call: TRBD2; v_call: TRBV20-1; cdr3_length: 17; clone_size: .; cdr3_aa: CSAGGSPSGDSTDTQYF; cdr3_nt: TGCAGTGCTGGGGGATCTCCTAGCGGGGATAGCACAGATACGCAGTATTTT
j_call: TRBJ2-6; d_call: .; v_call: TRBV6-2/TRBV6-3; cdr3_length: 16; clone_size: .; cdr3_aa: CASNRYRASGANVLTF; cdr3_nt: TGTGCCAGCAACCGTTACAGGGCATCTGGGGCCAACGTCCTGACTTTC
j_call: TRBJ1-2; d_call: .; v_call: TRBV7-2; cdr3_length: 13; clone_size: few; cdr3_aa: CASGPTRTSGYTF; cdr3_nt: TGTGCCAGCGGACCTACCCGGACGTCTGGCTACACCTTC
j_call: TRBJ2-1; d_call: .; v_call: TRBV14; cdr3_length: 16; clone_size: .; cdr3_aa: CASSQEARPRYNEQFF; cdr3_nt: TGTGCCAGCAGCCAAGAGGCCCGACCACGTTACAATGAGCAGTTCTTC
j_call: TRBJ2-1; d_call: TRBD2; v_call: TRBV20-1; cdr3_length: 15; clone_size: many; cdr3_aa: CSARDFSGGTIEQFF; cdr3_nt: TGCAGTGCTAGAGACTTTAGCGGGGGGACCATAGAGCAGTTCTTC
j_call: TRBJ2-6; d_call: .; v_call: TRBV2; cdr3_length: 18; clone_size: .; cdr3_aa: CACAKPGMKVSGANVLTF; cdr3_nt: TGTGCCTGCGCAAAACCGGGGATGAAAGTCTCTGGGGCCAACGTCCTGACTTTC
j_call: TRBJ1-1; d_call: .; v_call: TRBV10-3; cdr3_length: 12; clone_size: few; cdr3_aa: CAISDRDTEAFF; cdr3_nt: TGTGCCATCAGTGACAGGGACACTGAAGCTTTCTTT
j_call: TRBJ1-2; d_call: .; v_call: TRBV20-1; cdr3_length: 15; clone_size: .; cdr3_aa: CSATELAQPGGGYTF; cdr3_nt: TGCAGTGCTACTGAACTGGCTCAACCGGGGGGTGGCTACACCTTC
j_call: TRBJ2-5; d_call: TRBD1; v_call: TRBV9; cdr3_length: 15; clone_size: .; cdr3_aa: CASSVVGTAQETQYF; cdr3_nt: TGTGCCAGCAGCGTAGTGGGGACAGCGCAAGAGACCCAGTACTTC
j_call: TRBJ1-5; d_call: TRBD1; v_call: TRBV3-1; cdr3_length: 15; clone_size: few; cdr3_aa: CASSPGTGWNQPQHF; cdr3_nt: TGTGCCAGCAGCCCCGGGACAGGCTGGAATCAGCCCCAGCATTTT
j_call: TRBJ1-4; d_call: TRBD1; v_call: TRBV10-2; cdr3_length: 16; clone_size: few; cdr3_aa: CASLSGEGGRGEKLFF; cdr3_nt: TGCGCCAGCCTTTCCGGGGAAGGGGGCAGGGGTGAAAAACTGTTTTTT
j_call: TRBJ2-7; d_call: .; v_call: TRBV6-2/TRBV6-3; cdr3_length: 16; clone_size: few; cdr3_aa: CASSYTGVLILYEQYF; cdr3_nt: TGTGCCAGCAGTTATACGGGGGTCCTGATTCTCTACGAGCAGTACTTC
j_call: TRBJ2-5; d_call: .; v_call: TRBV10-2; cdr3_length: 14; clone_size: .; cdr3_aa: CATSSWVGQETQYF; cdr3_nt: TGCGCCACCTCGTCGTGGGTAGGCCAAGAGACCCAGTACTTC
j_call: TRBJ1-1; d_call: .; v_call: TRBV3-1; cdr3_length: 14; clone_size: .; cdr3_aa: CASSQFQGRAEAFF; cdr3_nt: TGTGCCAGCAGCCAATTTCAGGGTAGGGCTGAAGCTTTCTTT
j_call: TRBJ1-1; d_call: .; v_call: TRBV29-1; cdr3_length: 14; clone_size: few; cdr3_aa: CSVGTAFMNTEAFF; cdr3_nt: TGCAGCGTCGGGACGGCTTTTATGAACACTGAAGCTTTCTTT
j_call: TRBJ2-2; d_call: .; v_call: TRBV15; cdr3_length: 14; clone_size: .; cdr3_aa: CATSVRGNTGELFF; cdr3_nt: TGTGCCACCAGCGTGAGGGGGAACACCGGGGAGCTGTTTTTT
j_call: TRBJ2-7; d_call: .; v_call: TRBV20-1; cdr3_length: 13; clone_size: .; cdr3_aa: CSATSGRSYEQYF; cdr3_nt: TGCAGTGCTACTTCGGGACGTTCCTACGAGCAGTACTTC
j_call: TRBJ2-7; d_call: .; v_call: TRBV2; cdr3_length: 13; clone_size: few; cdr3_aa: CATGTSLRYEQYF; cdr3_nt: TGTGCCACCGGAACCTCCCTCCGATACGAGCAGTACTTC
j_call: TRBJ1-2; d_call: .; v_call: TRBV6-1; cdr3_length: 13; clone_size: few; cdr3_aa: CASSAEINYGYTF; cdr3_nt: TGTGCCAGCAGTGCGGAGATAAACTATGGCTACACCTTC
j_call: TRBJ1-1; d_call: TRBD1; v_call: TRBV20-1; cdr3_length: 13; clone_size: many; cdr3_aa: CSAPFPGGSEAFF; cdr3_nt: TGCAGTGCTCCGTTCCCAGGGGGCTCTGAAGCTTTCTTT
j_call: TRBJ2-1; d_call: .; v_call: TRBV20-1; cdr3_length: 12; clone_size: .; cdr3_aa: CSARDSGYEQFF; cdr3_nt: TGCAGTGCTAGAGATTCTGGGTATGAGCAGTTCTTC